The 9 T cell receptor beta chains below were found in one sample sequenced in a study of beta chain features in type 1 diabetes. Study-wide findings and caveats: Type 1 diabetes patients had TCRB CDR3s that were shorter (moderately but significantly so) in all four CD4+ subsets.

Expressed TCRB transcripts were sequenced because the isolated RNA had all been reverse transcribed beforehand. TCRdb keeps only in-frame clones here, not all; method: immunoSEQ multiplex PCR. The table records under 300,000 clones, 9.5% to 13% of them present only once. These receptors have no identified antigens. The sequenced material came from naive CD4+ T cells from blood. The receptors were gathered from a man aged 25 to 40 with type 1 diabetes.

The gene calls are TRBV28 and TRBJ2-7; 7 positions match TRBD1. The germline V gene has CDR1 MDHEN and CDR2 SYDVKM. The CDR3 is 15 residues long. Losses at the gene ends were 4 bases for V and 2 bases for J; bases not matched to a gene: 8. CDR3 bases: TGTGCCAGCAGTTCACCCGGGACAGTCCCCTACGAGCAGTACTTC. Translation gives CASSSPGTVPYEQYF. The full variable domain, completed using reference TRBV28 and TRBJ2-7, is DVKVTQSSRYLVKRTGEKVFLECVQDMDHENMFWYRQDPGLGLRLIYFSYDVKMKEKGDIPEGYSVSREKKERFSLILESASTNQTSMYLCASSSPGTVPYEQYFGPGTRLTVT.

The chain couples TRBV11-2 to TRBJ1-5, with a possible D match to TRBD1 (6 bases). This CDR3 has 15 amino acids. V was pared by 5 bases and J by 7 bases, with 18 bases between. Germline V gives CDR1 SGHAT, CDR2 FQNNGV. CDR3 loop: CASSLDRTPSQPQHF. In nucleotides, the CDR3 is TGTGCCAGCAGCCTGGACAGAACTCCTTCCCAGCCCCAGCATTTT.

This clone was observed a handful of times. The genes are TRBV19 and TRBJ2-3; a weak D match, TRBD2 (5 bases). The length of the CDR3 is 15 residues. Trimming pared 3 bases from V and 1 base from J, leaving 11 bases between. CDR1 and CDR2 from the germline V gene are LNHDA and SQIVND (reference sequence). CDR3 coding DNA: TGTGCCAGTAGTATTTCGGGATCGGGCACAGATACGCAGTATTTT. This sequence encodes CASSISGSGTDTQYF. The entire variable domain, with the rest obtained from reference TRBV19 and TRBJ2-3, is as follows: DGGITQSPKYLFRKEGQNVTLSCEQNLNHDAMYWYRQDPGQGLRLIYYSQIVNDFQKGDIAEGYSVSREKKESFPLTVTSAQKNPTAFYLCASSISGSGTDTQYFGPGTRLTVL.

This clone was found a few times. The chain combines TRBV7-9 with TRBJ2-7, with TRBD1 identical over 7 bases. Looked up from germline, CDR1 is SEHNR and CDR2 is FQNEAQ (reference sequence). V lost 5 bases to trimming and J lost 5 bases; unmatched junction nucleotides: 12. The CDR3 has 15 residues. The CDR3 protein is CASSPRRDDRDEQYF. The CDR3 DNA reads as TGTGCCAGCAGCCCGCGAAGGGATGACAGGGACGAGCAGTACTTC.

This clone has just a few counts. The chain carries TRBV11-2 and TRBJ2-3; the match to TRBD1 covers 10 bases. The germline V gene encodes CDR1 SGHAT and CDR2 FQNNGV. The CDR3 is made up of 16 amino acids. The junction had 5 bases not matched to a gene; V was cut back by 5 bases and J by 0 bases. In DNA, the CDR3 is TGTGCCAGCAGCGGGCGGACAGGGGGGAGCACAGATACGCAGTATTTT. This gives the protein CASSGRTGGSTDTQYF.

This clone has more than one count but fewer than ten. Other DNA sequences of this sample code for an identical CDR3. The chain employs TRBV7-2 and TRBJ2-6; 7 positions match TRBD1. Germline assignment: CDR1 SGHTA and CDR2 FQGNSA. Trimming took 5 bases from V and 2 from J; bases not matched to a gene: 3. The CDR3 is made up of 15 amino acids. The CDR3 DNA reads TGTGCCAGCAGCCGAGACAGGGCTGGGGCCAACGTCCTGACTTTC. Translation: CASSRDRAGANVLTF.

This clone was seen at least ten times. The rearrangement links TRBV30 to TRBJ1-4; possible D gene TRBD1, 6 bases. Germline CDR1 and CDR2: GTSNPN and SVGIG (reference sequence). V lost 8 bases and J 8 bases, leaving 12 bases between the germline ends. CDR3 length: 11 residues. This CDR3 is CAGDKREKLFF. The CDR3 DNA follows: TGTGCCGGGGACAAGCGGGAAAAACTGTTTTTT.

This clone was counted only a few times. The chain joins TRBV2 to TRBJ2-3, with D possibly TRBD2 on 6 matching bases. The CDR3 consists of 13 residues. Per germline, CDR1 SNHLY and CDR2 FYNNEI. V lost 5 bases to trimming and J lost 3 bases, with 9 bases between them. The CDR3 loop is CASSPGTTDTQYF. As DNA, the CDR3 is TGTGCCAGCAGTCCCGGGACTACAGATACGCAGTATTTT.

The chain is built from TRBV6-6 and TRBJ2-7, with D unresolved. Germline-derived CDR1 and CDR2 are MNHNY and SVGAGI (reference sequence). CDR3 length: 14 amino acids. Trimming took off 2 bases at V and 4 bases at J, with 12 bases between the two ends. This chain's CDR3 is CASSYPETGYEQYF. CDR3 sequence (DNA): TGTGCCAGCAGTTACCCCGAGACGGGTTACGAGCAGTACTTC.